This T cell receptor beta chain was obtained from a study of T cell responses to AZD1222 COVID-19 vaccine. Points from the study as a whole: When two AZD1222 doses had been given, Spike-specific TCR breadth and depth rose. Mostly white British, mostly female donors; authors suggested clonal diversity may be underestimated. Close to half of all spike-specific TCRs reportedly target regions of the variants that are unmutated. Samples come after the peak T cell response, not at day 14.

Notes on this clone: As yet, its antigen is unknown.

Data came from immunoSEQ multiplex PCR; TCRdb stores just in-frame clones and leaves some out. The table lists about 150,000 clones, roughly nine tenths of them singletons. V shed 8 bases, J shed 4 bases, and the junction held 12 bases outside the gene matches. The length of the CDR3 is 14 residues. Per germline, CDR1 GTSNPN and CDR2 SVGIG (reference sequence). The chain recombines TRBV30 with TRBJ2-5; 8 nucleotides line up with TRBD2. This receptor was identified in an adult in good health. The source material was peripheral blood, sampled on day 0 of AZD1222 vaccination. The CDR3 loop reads CAHAGGPKPETQYF. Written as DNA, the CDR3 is TGTGCCCACGCGGGAGGTCCTAAACCAGAGACCCAGTACTTC.